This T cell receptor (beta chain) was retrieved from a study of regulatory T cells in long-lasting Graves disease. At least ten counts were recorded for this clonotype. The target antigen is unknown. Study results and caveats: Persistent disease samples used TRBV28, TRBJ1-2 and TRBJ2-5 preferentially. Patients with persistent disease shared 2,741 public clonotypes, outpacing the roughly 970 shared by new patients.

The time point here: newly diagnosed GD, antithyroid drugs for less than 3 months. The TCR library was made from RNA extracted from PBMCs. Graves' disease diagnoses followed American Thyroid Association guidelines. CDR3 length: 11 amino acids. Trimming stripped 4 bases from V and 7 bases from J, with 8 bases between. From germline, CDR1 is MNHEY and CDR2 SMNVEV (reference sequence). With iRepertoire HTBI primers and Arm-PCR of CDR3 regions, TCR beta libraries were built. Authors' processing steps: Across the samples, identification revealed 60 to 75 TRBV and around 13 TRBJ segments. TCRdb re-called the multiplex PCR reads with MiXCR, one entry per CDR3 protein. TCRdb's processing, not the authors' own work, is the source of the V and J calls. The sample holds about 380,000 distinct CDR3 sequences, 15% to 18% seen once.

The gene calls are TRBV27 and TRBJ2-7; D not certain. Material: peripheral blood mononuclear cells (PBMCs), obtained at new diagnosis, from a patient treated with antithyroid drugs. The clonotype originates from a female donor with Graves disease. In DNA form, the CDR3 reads TGTGCCAGCAGTTGGGCCGGGGAGCAGTACTTC. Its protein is CASSWAGEQYF.